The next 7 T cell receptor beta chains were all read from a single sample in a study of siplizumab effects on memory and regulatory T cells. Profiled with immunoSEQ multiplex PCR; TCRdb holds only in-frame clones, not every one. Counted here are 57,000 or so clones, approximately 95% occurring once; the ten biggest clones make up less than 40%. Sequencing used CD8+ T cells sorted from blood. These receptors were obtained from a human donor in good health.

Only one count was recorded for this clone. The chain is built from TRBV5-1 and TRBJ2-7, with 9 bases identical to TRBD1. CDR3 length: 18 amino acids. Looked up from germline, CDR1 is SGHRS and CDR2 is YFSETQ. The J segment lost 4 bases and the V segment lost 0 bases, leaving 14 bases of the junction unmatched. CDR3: CASSLALRDRAIQYEQYF. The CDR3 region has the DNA TGCGCCAGCAGCTTGGCCCTTCGGGACAGGGCGATTCAGTACGAGCAGTACTTC.

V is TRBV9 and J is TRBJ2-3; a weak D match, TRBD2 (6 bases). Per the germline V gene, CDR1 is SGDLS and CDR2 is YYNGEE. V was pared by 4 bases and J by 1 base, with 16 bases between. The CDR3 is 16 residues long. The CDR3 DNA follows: TGTGCCAGCAGCCCCCAGGGAGGTCGCGGCACAGATACGCAGTATTTT. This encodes CASSPQGGRGTDTQYF.

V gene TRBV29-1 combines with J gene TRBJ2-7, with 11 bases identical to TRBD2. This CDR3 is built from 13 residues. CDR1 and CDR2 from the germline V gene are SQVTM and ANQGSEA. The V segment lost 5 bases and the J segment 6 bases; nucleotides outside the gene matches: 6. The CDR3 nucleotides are TGCAGCGTTTTAGCGGGAGGGCCGGGCGAGCAGTACTTC. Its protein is CSVLAGGPGEQYF.

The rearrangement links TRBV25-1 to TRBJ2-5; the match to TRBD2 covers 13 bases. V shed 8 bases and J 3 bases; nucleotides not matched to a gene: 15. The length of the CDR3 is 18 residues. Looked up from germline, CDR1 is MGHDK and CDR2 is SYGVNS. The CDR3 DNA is TGTGCCAGCCGAGGAATAATTAGGACTAGCGGGAGAGAAGAGACCCAGTACTTC. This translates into CASRGIIRTSGREETQYF.

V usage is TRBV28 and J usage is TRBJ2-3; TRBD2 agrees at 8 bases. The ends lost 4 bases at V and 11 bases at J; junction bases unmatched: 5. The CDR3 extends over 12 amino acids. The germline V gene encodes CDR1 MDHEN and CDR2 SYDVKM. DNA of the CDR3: TGTGCCAGCAGTTCCGGACTAGCCGTGCAGTATTTT. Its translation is CASSSGLAVQYF. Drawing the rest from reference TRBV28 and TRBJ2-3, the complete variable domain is DVKVTQSSRYLVKRTGEKVFLECVQDMDHENMFWYRQDPGLGLRLIYFSYDVKMKEKGDIPEGYSVSREKKERFSLILESASTNQTSMYLCASSSGLAVQYFGPGTRLTVL.

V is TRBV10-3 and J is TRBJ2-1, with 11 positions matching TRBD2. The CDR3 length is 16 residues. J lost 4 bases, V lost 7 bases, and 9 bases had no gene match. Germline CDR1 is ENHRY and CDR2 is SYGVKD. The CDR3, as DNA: TGTGCCATCACCGAAACTAGCGGGAGTGGGTACAATGAGCAGTTCTTC. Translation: CAITETSGSGYNEQFF.

CDR3 bases: TGCGCCAGCAGCCCGACAGGGGGTATCCTCGAGCAGTACTTC. This codes for CASSPTGGILEQYF. V and J are TRBV4-1 and TRBJ2-7, with 9 nucleotides matching TRBD1. Germline V gene lookup returns CDR1 MGHRA and CDR2 YSYEKL. Losses at the gene ends were 4 bases for V and 6 bases for J; bases not matched to a gene: 7. The CDR3 runs to 14 residues.